Given below is one T cell receptor beta chain in context. The junction had 13 bases not matched to a gene; V was cut back by 3 bases and J by 2 bases. Per the germline V gene, CDR1 is MDHEN and CDR2 is SYDVKM. The CDR3 is 18 residues long. The data derive from a study of blood T cell repertoires in COVID-19. Study context: COVID-19 samples collected from the United States, Italy and Spain covered acute and convalescent phases. T cells, B-cell-depleted T cells, or PBMCs provided the cDNA or gDNA that served as material.

Original processing methods: Estimation of nucleated cell counts was performed using reference gene primer amplification. Sequencing used immunoSEQ multiplex PCR; TCRdb keeps in-frame clones, though not all of them. V and J calls plus clone size are reproduced from that table; the DNA served to infer D and trimming. Of around 83,000 clones listed, 85% to 90% are singletons. The chain joins TRBV28 to TRBJ2-7; 10 bases align to TRBD2. This receptor was identified in an older man with active or convalescent COVID-19. Sequencing was performed on peripheral blood. This chain's CDR3 is CASSLVSSGSLVPYEQYF. For the CDR3, the DNA is TGTGCCAGCAGTTTGGTCTCTAGCGGGAGTTTAGTTCCCTACGAGCAGTACTTC.